The T cell receptor beta chain described here comes from a study of blood T cell repertoires in COVID-19. Across the whole study: Spain, Italy and the United States supplied samples that represented acute and convalescent COVID-19.

Per the original methods: It was from reference gene primer amplification that nucleated cell counts were estimated. Data came from immunoSEQ multiplex PCR; TCRdb stores just in-frame clones and leaves some out. That table gives V, J and clone size, and the DNA gave D and trimming. The sample consists of a few hundred thousand clones, approximately 90% of them appearing once. J lost 0 bases, V lost 2 bases, and 8 bases had no gene match. This CDR3 comprises 17 residues. Germline V lookup: CDR1 SGHRS, CDR2 YFSETQ. Individuals drawn from under 30 US areas were about 18 to 95 years old. The chain uses TRBV5-1 and TRBJ2-1; 7 nucleotides match TRBD2. Sequencing input: PBMCs or T cells enriched from blood (not recorded which). The source of this sequence is a woman between 40 and 55 years old with acute COVID-19. The CDR3 reads CASSFWASGYSYNEQFF. Written as DNA, the CDR3 is TGCGCCAGCAGCTTTTGGGCTAGCGGTTACTCCTACAATGAGCAGTTCTTC. Full variable domain (outside the CDR3, taken from reference TRBV5-1 and TRBJ2-1): KAGVTQTPRYLIKTRGQQVTLSCSPISGHRSVSWYQQTPGQGLQFLFEYFSETQRNKGNFPGRFSGRQFSNSRSEMNVSTLELGDSALYLCASSFWASGYSYNEQFFGPGTRLTVL.